This T cell receptor (beta chain) was retrieved from a study of blood T cell repertoires in COVID-19. Participants spanned ages roughly 18 to 95 years and resided in roughly 26 US areas. Categorization into cohorts depended on clinical history that participants reported. Within the 2 weeks before study entry, each person in the exposed group met a COVID-19 case. The CDR3 extends over 15 amino acids. V was trimmed by 1 base and J by 2 bases, leaving 10 bases between them. Germline CDR1 is SGHKS and CDR2 is YYEKEE (reference sequence). Per the authors' pipeline: Estimation of nucleated cell counts was performed using reference gene primer amplification. The assay was immunoSEQ multiplex PCR, and TCRdb's table has in-frame clones only and misses some. That table supplies the V and J calls and clone size; D and trimming were determined from the DNA. The table shows over 250,000 clones, with approximately 80% occurring only once.

The sequence came from a middle-aged man who had been exposed to COVID-19. The chain employs TRBV5-5 and TRBJ1-3; tentative D call: TRBD1 (6 bases). Input material: PBMCs or T cells enriched from blood (not recorded which). DNA of the CDR3: TGTGCCAGCAGCTTGATGGGGGCGCCTGGAAACACCATATATTTT. The encoded protein is CASSLMGAPGNTIYF.